Sequencing of this TCR beta chain was carried out in a study of T cell responses to AZD1222 COVID-19 vaccine (dated by TCRdb to the early 2020s). For the wider study: Because spike-specific TCR depth and breadth did not differ between the two schedules, AZD1222 recipients who got a second dose at roughly 4 weeks were pooled with those who got a second dose at roughly 12 weeks. Trial participants were enrolled by age into 18-55, 56-69 and 70-plus year subgroups, with roughly 160, 29 and 62 TCR-sequenced participants respectively. A total of approximately 230 trial participants underwent TCR sequencing, of whom some 210 received two doses of AZD1222 and 26 received two doses of the MenACWY control vaccine. The research as a whole found: The whole spike protein was spanned by vaccine-associated CD4 TCRs, and dominant responses were seen in regions 160-218 and 743-854. Reportedly, close to half of the unique spike-specific TCRs recognized epitopes lying outside the regions that are mutated in the B.1.351 and B.1.1.7 variants. Because no samples from the day 14 peak response were available, repertoires could be characterized only after the peak T cell response. In the small 56-69-year group, the increase in depth fell short of significance, most likely because of low power. Participants were mostly white British and included more females than males, and it was suggested by the authors that clonal diversity may have been underestimated. After two AZD1222 doses, both the breadth and the depth of spike-specific TCRs were significantly higher than at day 0 and than in MenACWY recipients. Conclusions about previously exposed vaccinees are limited because only a handful of AZD1222 recipients were SARS-CoV-2 seropositive at baseline.

According to the study, the label for this sample's time point signals: baseline before first vaccination. Vaccinee samples came from UK trials COV001 and COV002, including a single-blind randomized controlled phase 2/3 trial of AZD1222 (ChAdOx1 nCoV-19) in healthy adults. Trial participant PBMC samples were collected at day 0 and day 28 after the second dose for TCRbeta chain sequencing. Comments on this clone: The target of this receptor is not known. The input lacks base qualities; no much larger clone sits a single base away.

The CDR3 runs 14 amino acids, cysteine and phenylalanine included. CDR3 DNA is the only sequence kept; it has 42 bases, read in frame from the first base. Reading the germline V gene (reference sequence) gives CDR1 PRHDT and CDR2 FYEKMQ. Trimming costs V 2 bases and J 0 bases, and their ends lie 5 bases apart. The CDR3 regions of human TCRbeta chains were subjected to immunosequencing. Under the source paper's analysis protocol: TCRs in the repertoires were matched against a reference library of SARS-CoV-2-specific TCRs that had been generated with the MIRA antigen-specificity platform. Breadth was defined as the fraction of unique TCRs that were SARS-CoV-2-associated, and depth was defined as the fraction of total T cells that were SARS-CoV-2-associated. Using the MIRA data, every spike-specific TCR was mapped to the spike region that the TCR reacted to and assigned to either a CD4 or a CD8 class. Log10-transformed breadth and depth values were compared by one-way ANOVA with Sidak's multiple comparisons tests. The table comes from immuneACCESS by way of TCRdb, which keeps in-frame sequences with V and J called. Part of the clones is missing from these tables; in studies checked, under half for an unresolved V gene and the rest for unknown reasons. That table furnishes V, J and clone size, whereas the DNA furnished D and trimming. A total of roughly 150,000 clones appear in this sample, about 90% of them only once. 1.5% to 2% of the sample lies in the top ten.

The V gene is TRBV13 and the J gene is TRBJ1-3; the D gene is not confidently resolved. The input for sequencing was peripheral blood, taken on day 0 of AZD1222 vaccination. This clonotype was sampled from an adult in good health. The DNA sequence is given as TGTGCCAGCAGCTTATCCGGCTCTGGAAACACCATATATTTT. It specifies CASSLSGSGNTIYF.